This T cell receptor beta chain was found in a study of early T cells in non-severe SARS-CoV-2 infection (dated by TCRdb to the early 2020s). For the wider study: TCR sequencing used bulk RNA from unsorted whole blood, so alpha and beta chains could not be paired. The investigation overall reported the following: Matching against VDJdb was skewed toward anti-spike CD8 responses, likely underestimated virus-specific expansions, and missed private and CD4 specificities.

Measured from the cysteine to the phenylalanine, the CDR3 is 14 residues long. Of all the DNA, just the CDR3 is kept, 42 bases in frame from base 1. The V and J ends are trimmed by 2 bases and 9 bases, leaving 11 bases between them. Based on the germline V gene, the CDR1 and CDR2 sequences are MNHNS and SASEGT. Libraries were constructed by 5' RACE. Data came from a NextSeq 500. In the TCR library protocol, unique molecular identifiers were attached to individual cDNA molecules to correct for PCR bias and sequencing error. TCR alpha and beta chains were both sequenced, and the abundances of alpha and beta sequences in each sample were closely correlated with each other. Per the original workflow: V gene, J gene and CDR3 annotation of TCR sequences was performed with Decombinator V4. Expanded TCRs were defined as changing significantly between any two time points under a Poisson model with p below 0.0001. TCR abundances were normalised to the total number of TCRs sequenced per sample and expressed as counts per million. MAIT TCRs were defined by TRAV1-2 paired with TRAJ12, TRAJ20 or TRAJ33, and iNKT TCRs by TRAV10 paired with TRAJ18. VDJdb, accessed 1 November 2021, was searched for CMV, EBV and SARS-CoV-2 annotated TCRs, excluding TCRs annotated for multiple antigens. TCRdb redid the processing of the public reads, applying fastp at Q25 and MiXCR, and retained in-frame beta chains. Each CDR3 protein appears once, grouped with its most common genes and DNA. TCRdb assigned the V and J calls; the authors' analysis was not used. This sample comprises fewer than 120,000 distinct CDR3 sequences, about 12% of them detected only once. The top ten constitute approximately 4% of the sample.

The study was a case-control design nested within a healthcare worker cohort in London, UK, with weekly nasopharyngeal swab PCR tests and blood sampling. Healthcare workers were recruited between 23 and 31 March 2020, during the week of the UK lockdown, and were followed weekly for up to roughly 15 weeks. To note about this clonotype: Its antigen is still unknown. Base qualities were left out, and no much larger clone turns up one base away.

The chain employs TRBV6-1 and TRBJ1-6; the D gene lacks a confident call. This TCR derives from an adult who was a healthcare worker with PCR-confirmed SARS-CoV-2 infection or an uninfected control (not recorded which). Sequencing was performed on whole blood, taken at baseline. The CDR3 sequence is CASSEREGTSPLHF. In nucleotides, the sequence is TGTGCCAGCAGTGAAAGGGAGGGAACTTCACCCCTCCACTTT.